This T cell receptor (beta chain) originates from a study of T cells in Graves' hyperthyroidism and ophthalmopathy (dated by TCRdb to the late 2010s). Background on the whole study: Peripheral blood was collected at initial diagnosis, before any treatment. A discovery cohort of around 98 patients, 43 with Graves' ophthalmopathy and 57 with stable Graves' hyperthyroidism, was used to find distinguishing TCR V-J signatures. Prospective prediction of ophthalmopathy was tested in an independent validation cohort of 18 to 20 hyperthyroidism patients and 15 to 17 patients who later progressed to ophthalmopathy. For training and testing, the 80 to 100 patients in the discovery cohort were randomly divided in a 7:3 ratio. The study also compared thyroid tissue and blood T-cell repertoires from a handful of Graves' hyperthyroidism patients. Once sampling was done, hyperthyroidism patients were given methimazole at a starting dose of 30 mg daily, whereas ophthalmopathy patients were given high-dose intravenous methylprednisolone. The paper reports TCR Vbeta CDR3 sequencing of more than 120 peripheral blood samples: under 45 ophthalmopathy, about 75 hyperthyroidism and 17 progressor patients.

A patient counted as having stable Graves' hyperthyroidism if no progression to ophthalmopathy occurred over 18 months of follow-up. Hyperthyroidism patients were newly diagnosed, with disease duration under 2 months, and aged 18 to 65 years. The study excluded patients with uncontrolled infections, other autoimmune diseases, pregnancy or lactation. Clinical symptoms, serum thyroxine and TRAb, thyroid ultrasound, and orbital computed tomography formed the basis for the diagnoses. PBMCs were separated from under 12 ml of fresh peripheral blood using Ficoll-Paque density gradient centrifugation. Total RNA was extracted using Trizol reagent, and RNA quality was assessed on an Agilent 2100 Bioanalyzer. Study-wide conclusions, independent of this receptor: Sample size was not statistically predetermined, and investigators were not blinded to group allocation. In cross-validation, a model built on a 13 V-J signature told ophthalmopathy apart from stable hyperthyroidism with 87.88% sensitivity and roughly 81% specificity, and in testing the same model reached 80%/75%. Blood samples also contained most of the expanded thyroid clonotypes (frequency above 0.001), which suggests that blood repertoires may reflect thyroid immune responses. During validation, the model predicted progression to ophthalmopathy a median of approximately 6 months ahead of onset, with almost 71% sensitivity and under 85% specificity.

V sheds 0 bases and J sheds 1 base, leaving 22 bases between their ends. Inclusive of the bounding cysteine and phenylalanine, the CDR3 is 19 residues long. Just the 57-base CDR3 DNA is kept, in frame starting at base 1. Amplification of TCR beta CDR3 regions was carried out from RNA transcripts. For the first round of RT-PCR on the TCR CDR3, the HTBI primer set was used together with the Qiagen OneStep RT-PCR kit. Libraries were constructed in a second round of multiplex PCR, after which size selection and purification were carried out. Paired-end sequencing of the libraries was performed with 100 bp reads on an Illumina HiSeq2000. From the authors' description of their analysis: Raw data were processed with SOAPnuke, discarding reads with adapters, uncalled bases, mean Phred below 15, or no exact constant-primer or identifier match. High-quality paired reads were merged with COPE v1.2.5, and unique nucleotide sequences were defined as clonotypes. MiTCR v1.1 was used to align clonotypes to the IMGT TRBV, TRBD and TRBJ reference segments. Analysis was restricted to V-J combinations with a frequency above 0.0001, which covered 98% to 99.2% of repertoires. The TCS score was defined as the ratio of F50 (clonal expansion) to E x V (chaos), calculated using BLOSUM62-based TCRdist between CDR3 peptides within each V-J. Welch's t-statistics and random forest reduced some 510 V-J features to 13, which were used in a naive Bayes classifier (R e1071). TCRdb itself trimmed the public reads at Q25 with fastp, ran MiXCR and retained productive beta chains. For every CDR3 protein sequence, its rows merge into one entry that carries the most common genes and DNA. TCRdb, not the authors, supplied the V and J calls. A total of 360,000 or so distinct CDR3 sequences appear in this sample, 19% of them only once. The ten top clones hold about 4% of the sample.

About this clonotype: It lacks a known antigen. Within one base of it there is no much larger clone, and no base qualities were kept.

Sequencing used blood. This receptor was taken from a woman between 18 and 29 years old with Graves' hyperthyroidism. Recombination joined TRBV12-3 or TRBV12-4 with TRBJ2-7, with the D call tentatively TRBD1 or TRBD2, each fitting 6 bases. The CDR3 protein sequence reads: CASSLAIPFMGGGSYEQYF. Here is the DNA: TGTGCCAGCAGTTTAGCGATCCCGTTCATGGGGGGCGGATCCTACGAGCAGTACTTC.